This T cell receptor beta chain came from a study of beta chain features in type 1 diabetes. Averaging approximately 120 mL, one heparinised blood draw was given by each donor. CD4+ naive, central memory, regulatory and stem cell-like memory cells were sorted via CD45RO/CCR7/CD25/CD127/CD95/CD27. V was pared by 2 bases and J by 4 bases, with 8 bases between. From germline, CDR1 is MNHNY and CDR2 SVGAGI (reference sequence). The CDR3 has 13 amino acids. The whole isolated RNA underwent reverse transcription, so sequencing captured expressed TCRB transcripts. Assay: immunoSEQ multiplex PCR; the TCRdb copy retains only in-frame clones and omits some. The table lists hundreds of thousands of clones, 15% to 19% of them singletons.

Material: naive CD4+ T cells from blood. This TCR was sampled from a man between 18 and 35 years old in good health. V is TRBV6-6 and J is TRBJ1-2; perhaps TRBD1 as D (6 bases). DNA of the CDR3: TGTGCCAGCAGTTACAGGGGGGTCTATGGCTACACCTTC. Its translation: CASSYRGVYGYTF.